Each of the 5 T cell receptor beta chains below was sequenced from the same sample in a study of blood T cell repertoires in COVID-19. The protocol was immunoSEQ multiplex PCR, while the TCRdb copy is restricted to in-frame clones and leaves out a portion. The profile covers some 220,000 clones, with over 75% appearing a single time and 13% taken by the ten largest. The sequenced sample was peripheral blood. These receptors all stem from a human donor in a cohort sampled during active COVID-19.

This clone was detected a few times. The chain employs TRBV30 and TRBJ1-2, with a tentative D call TRBD1 (6 bases). Germline V gene sequence: CDR1 GTSNPN, CDR2 SVGIG (reference sequence). Trimming cost V 7 bases and J 10 bases, with 22 bases left between them. The CDR3 totals 13 residues. DNA for the CDR3: TGTGCCTTTCTTCTGACAGGCCGGTTTGACTACACCTTC. Its translation is CAFLLTGRFDYTF.

There are a few counts of this clone. The identical CDR3 is also encoded by other nucleotide sequences in the sample. DNA for the CDR3: TGTGCCAGCAGTCCCGGGACAGGGAATCAGCCCCAGCATTTT. Translated: CASSPGTGNQPQHF. J is TRBJ1-5 and V is TRBV27; 9 bases align to TRBD1. This CDR3 contains 14 residues. V lost 5 bases, J lost 4 bases, and 3 bases stayed unmatched. Germline CDR1 and CDR2: MNHEY and SMNVEV (reference sequence).

The chain couples TRBV4-1 to TRBJ1-5; 8 bases line up with TRBD1. This CDR3 is 17 amino acids long. V was pared by 4 bases and J by 2 bases, with 10 bases of the junction left unmatched. Looked up from germline, CDR1 is MGHRA and CDR2 is YSYEKL. The CDR3 sequence is CASSRLQGEKGNQPQHF. The CDR3 nucleotides are TGCGCCAGCAGCCGATTACAGGGGGAGAAAGGCAATCAGCCCCAGCATTTT.

This clone appeared a few times. The J gene is TRBJ2-2, the V gene TRBV11-2; TRBD2 matches 13 bases. Germline V gives CDR1 SGHAT, CDR2 FQNNGV. Trimming cost V 5 bases and J 3 bases; bases outside gene matches: 6. The CDR3 covers 17 residues. The CDR3 bases are TGTGCCAGCAGCCGGACTAGCGGGAGTGGGGACACCGGGGAGCTGTTTTTT. It is translated as CASSRTSGSGDTGELFF.

The V gene is TRBV28, the J gene TRBJ2-3; 7 nucleotides align to TRBD2. V shed 6 bases, J shed 0 bases, and the junction held 3 bases outside the gene matches. The germline gives CDR1 MDHEN, CDR2 SYDVKM. There are 14 residues in the CDR3. The CDR3 DNA reads TGTGCCAGCAGAGCGGGGCCTAGCACAGATACGCAGTATTTT. Encoded protein: CASRAGPSTDTQYF.